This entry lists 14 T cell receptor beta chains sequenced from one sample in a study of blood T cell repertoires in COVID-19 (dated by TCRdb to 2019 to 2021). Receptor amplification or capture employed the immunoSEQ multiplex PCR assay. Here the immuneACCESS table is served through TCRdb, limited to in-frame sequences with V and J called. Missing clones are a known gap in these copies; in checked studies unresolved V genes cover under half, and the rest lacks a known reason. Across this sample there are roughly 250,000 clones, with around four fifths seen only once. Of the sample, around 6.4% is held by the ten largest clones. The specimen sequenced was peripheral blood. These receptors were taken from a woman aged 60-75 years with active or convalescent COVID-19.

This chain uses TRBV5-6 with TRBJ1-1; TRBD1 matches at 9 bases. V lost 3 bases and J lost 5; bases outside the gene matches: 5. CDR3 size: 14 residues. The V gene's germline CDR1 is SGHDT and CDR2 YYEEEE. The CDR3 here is CASSWGTGRTEAFF. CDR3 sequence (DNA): TGTGCCAGCAGCTGGGGGACAGGGAGGACTGAAGCTTTCTTT.

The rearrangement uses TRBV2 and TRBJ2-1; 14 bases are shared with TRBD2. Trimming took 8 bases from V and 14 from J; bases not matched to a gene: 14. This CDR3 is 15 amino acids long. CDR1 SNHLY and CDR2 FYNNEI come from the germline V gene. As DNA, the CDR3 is TGTGCCAGCTTAACCGGGACTAGCGGGAGTCCGAGAAAGTTCTTC. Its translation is CASLTGTSGSPRKFF.

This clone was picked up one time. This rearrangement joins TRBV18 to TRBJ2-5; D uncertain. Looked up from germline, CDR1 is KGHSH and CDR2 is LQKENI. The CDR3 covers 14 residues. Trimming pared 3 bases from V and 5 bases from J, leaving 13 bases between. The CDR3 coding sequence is TGTGCCAGCTCACCTTCGGTGGGCGTGGAGACCCAGTACTTC. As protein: CASSPSVGVETQYF.

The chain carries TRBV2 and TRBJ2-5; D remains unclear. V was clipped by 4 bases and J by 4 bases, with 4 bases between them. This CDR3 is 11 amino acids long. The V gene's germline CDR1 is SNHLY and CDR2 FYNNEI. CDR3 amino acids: CASSVRETQYF. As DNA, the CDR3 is TGTGCCAGCAGTGTCCGAGAGACCCAGTACTTC.

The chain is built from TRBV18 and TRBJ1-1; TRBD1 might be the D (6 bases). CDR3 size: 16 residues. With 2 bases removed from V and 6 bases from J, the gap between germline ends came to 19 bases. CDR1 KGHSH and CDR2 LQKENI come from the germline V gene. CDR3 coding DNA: TGTGCCAGCTCACCAGAGCTAATCCGAGGGGGAGCTGAAGCTTTCTTT. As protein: CASSPELIRGGAEAFF.

In DNA form, the CDR3 reads TGTGCCAGCAGTGAAGCTCGACAGGCTAGCTATGGCTACACCTTC. It translates to CASSEARQASYGYTF. The J gene is TRBJ1-2, the V gene TRBV6-1, with D tentatively TRBD1 (6 bases). From germline, CDR1 is MNHNS and CDR2 SASEGT. This CDR3 has 15 residues. V dropped 0 bases and J dropped 4 bases, with 12 bases sitting between them.

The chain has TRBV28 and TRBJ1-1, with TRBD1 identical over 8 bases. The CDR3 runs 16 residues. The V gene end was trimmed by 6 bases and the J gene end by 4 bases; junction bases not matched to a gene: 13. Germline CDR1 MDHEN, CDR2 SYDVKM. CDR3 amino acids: CASRIQGDPKGTEAFF. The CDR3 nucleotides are TGTGCCAGCAGGATACAGGGGGATCCGAAGGGCACTGAAGCTTTCTTT.

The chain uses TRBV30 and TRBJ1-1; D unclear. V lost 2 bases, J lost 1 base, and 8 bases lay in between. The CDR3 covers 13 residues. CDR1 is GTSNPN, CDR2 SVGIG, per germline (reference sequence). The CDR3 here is CAWSLGRNTEAFF. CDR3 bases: TGTGCCTGGAGTCTAGGCAGGAACACTGAAGCTTTCTTT.

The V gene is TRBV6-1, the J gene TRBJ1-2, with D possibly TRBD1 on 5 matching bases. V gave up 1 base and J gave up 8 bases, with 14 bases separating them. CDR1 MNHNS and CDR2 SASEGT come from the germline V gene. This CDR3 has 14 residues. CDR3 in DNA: TGTGCCAGCAGTGAAGATGCCGGGGGATGGGGCTACACCTTC. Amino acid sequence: CASSEDAGGWGYTF.

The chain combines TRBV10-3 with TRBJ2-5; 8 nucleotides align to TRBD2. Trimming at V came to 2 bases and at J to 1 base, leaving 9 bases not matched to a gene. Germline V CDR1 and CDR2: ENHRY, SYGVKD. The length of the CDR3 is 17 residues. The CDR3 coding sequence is TGTGCCATCAGTGAGGCCCCCAGCGGGAGACCCCAAGAGACCCAGTACTTC. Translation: CAISEAPSGRPQETQYF.

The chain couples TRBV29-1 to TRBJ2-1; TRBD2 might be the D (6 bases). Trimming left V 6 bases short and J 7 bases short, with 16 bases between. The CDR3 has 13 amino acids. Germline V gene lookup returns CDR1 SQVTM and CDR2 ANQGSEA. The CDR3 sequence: CSVAGGPWNEQFF. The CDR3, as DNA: TGCAGCGTGGCCGGGGGACCGTGGAATGAGCAGTTCTTC.

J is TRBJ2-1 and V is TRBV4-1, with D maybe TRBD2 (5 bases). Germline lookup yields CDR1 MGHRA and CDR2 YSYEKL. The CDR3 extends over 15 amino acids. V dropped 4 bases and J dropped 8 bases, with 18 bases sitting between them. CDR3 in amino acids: CASSPPSWLRDEQFF. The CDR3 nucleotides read TGCGCCAGCAGCCCCCCGTCCTGGTTGCGGGATGAGCAGTTCTTC.

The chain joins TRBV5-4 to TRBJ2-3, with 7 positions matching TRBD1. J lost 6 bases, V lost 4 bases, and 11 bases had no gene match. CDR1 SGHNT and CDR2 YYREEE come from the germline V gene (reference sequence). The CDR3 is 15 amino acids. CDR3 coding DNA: TGTGCCAGCAGCCTCGAGGGGGCGCCGGGGGATACGCAGTATTTT. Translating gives CASSLEGAPGDTQYF.

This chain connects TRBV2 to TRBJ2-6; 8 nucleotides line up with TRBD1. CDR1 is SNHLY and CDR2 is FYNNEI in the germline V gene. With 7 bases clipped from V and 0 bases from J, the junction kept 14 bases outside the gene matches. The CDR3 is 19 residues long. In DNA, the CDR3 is TGTGCCAGCAATATTCTCCCGGACAGGGAAGCCTCTGGGGCCAACGTCCTGACTTTC. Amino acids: CASNILPDREASGANVLTF.